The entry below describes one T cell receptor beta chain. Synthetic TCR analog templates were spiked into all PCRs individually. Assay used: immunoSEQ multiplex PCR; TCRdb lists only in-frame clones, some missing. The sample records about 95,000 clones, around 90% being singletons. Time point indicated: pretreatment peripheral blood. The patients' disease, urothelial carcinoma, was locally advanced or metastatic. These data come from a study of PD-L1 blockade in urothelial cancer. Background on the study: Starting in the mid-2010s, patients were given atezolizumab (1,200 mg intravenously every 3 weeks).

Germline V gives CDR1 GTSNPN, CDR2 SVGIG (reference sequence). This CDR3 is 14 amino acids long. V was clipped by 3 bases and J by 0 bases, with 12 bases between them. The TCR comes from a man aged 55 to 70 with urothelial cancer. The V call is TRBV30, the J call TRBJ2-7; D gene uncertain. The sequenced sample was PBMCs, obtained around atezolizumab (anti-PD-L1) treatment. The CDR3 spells CAWRSAAFSYEQYF. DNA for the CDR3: TGTGCCTGGAGGTCGGCAGCGTTCTCCTACGAGCAGTACTTC.